These 19 T cell receptor beta chains share one sample of origin, sequenced in a study of beta chain features in type 1 diabetes listed by TCRdb under 2018. Overall study outcomes, separate from this receptor: In all four CD4+ subsets, TCRB CDR3 length was moderately but significantly shorter in type 1 diabetes patients.

What these receptors recognize is not known. Preparation of the library involved the immunoSEQ multiplex PCR assay. All of the isolated RNA was reverse transcribed with the High Capacity cDNA Reverse Transcription Kit, so expressed TCRB transcripts were sequenced. In TCRdb, the immuneACCESS table is reduced to in-frame sequences with V and J assigned. These tables do not hold every clone; where another copy was compared, an unresolved V gene accounts for under half, and the others remain unexplained. The sample includes roughly 290,000 clones, with 15% observed a single time. The top ten clonotypes cover around 0.015% of the sample. Sequencing used naive CD4+ T cells from blood. The meaning of the sample's cell subset or site label: true naive CD4+ T cells. Every receptor here comes from a man in his late teens or twenties with type 1 diabetes.

Only a few counts were recorded for this clone. The chain carries TRBV25-1 and TRBJ2-7; D gene ambiguous. The CDR3 extends over 14 amino acids. Trimming removed 4 bases from V and 3 bases from J, with 13 bases in between. CDR1 is MGHDK, CDR2 SYGVNS, per germline. Here the CDR3 reads CASSGLNIGYEQYF. The DNA for the CDR3 is TGTGCCAGCAGTGGACTGAATATAGGCTACGAGCAGTACTTC.

This clone was seen a few times. This chain uses TRBV18 with TRBJ2-2; D possibly corresponds to TRBD1 (6 bases). The CDR3 totals 15 residues. V was cut by 2 bases and J by 4 bases, with 11 bases left in between. Germline V gene sequence: CDR1 KGHSH, CDR2 LQKENI. CDR3 protein: CASSPTWGRTGELFF. The CDR3 DNA reads as TGTGCCAGCTCACCAACCTGGGGGCGCACCGGGGAGCTGTTTTTT.

CDR3: CASGQDGPTNEKLFF. CDR3 sequence (DNA): TGTGCCAGCGGACAGGACGGACCAACTAATGAAAAACTGTTTTTT. The chain has TRBV19 and TRBJ1-4; 7 nucleotides line up with TRBD1. The trim removed 9 bases at V and 0 bases at J, leaving 7 bases unmatched. This CDR3 has 15 amino acids. Germline lookup yields CDR1 LNHDA and CDR2 SQIVND (reference sequence).

The rearrangement links TRBV5-1 to TRBJ1-2, with no clear D. V shed 0 bases and J shed 2 bases, with 11 bases lying between them. The CDR3 spans 15 residues. Germline-derived CDR1 and CDR2 are SGHRS and YFSETQ. This CDR3 is CASSLEGGANYGYTF. In DNA, the CDR3 is TGCGCCAGCAGCTTGGAAGGAGGAGCCAACTATGGCTACACCTTC.

This clone turned up a few times. This chain joins TRBV2 and TRBJ2-7; 11 bases line up with TRBD2. Germline V gene sequence: CDR1 SNHLY, CDR2 FYNNEI. The ends lost 8 bases at V and 5 bases at J; junction bases unmatched: 8. This CDR3 spans 14 amino acids. The CDR3 sequence: CASSGLAGYNEQYF. The CDR3 nucleotides read TGTGCCAGCTCCGGACTAGCGGGTTACAACGAGCAGTACTTC.

This clone was counted between two and nine times. J is TRBJ1-2 and V is TRBV30; D is undetermined. The CDR3 length is 13 residues. The V gene lost 8 bases and the J gene lost 3 bases, with 16 bases spanning the gap. Per the germline V gene, CDR1 is GTSNPN and CDR2 is SVGIG (reference sequence). CDR3 sequence reads: CALKTGSHYGYTF. The DNA of the CDR3 is TGTGCCCTAAAGACCGGGTCGCACTATGGCTACACCTTC.

The chain is built from TRBV5-6 and TRBJ2-7; 11 bases are shared with TRBD2. The trim removed 1 base at V and 0 bases at J, leaving 12 bases unmatched. This CDR3 region has 19 residues. CDR1 is SGHDT and CDR2 is YYEEEE in the germline V gene. The DNA for the CDR3 is TGTGCCAGCAGCTTGCCTAGCGGGAGGAACCCAAAAACCTCCTACGAGCAGTACTTC. Protein product: CASSLPSGRNPKTSYEQYF.

The chain uses TRBV5-1 and TRBJ2-1, with 11 positions matching TRBD2. J gave up 3 bases and V 2 bases, and 4 bases lay outside the gene matches. The CDR3 is 16 amino acids. Germline V lookup: CDR1 SGHRS, CDR2 YFSETQ. CDR3 amino acids: CASSFPGTSGYNEQFF. The CDR3 DNA sequence: TGCGCCAGCAGCTTCCCCGGGACTAGCGGCTACAATGAGCAGTTCTTC.

This clone was recorded a few times. The rearrangement joins TRBV30 to TRBJ2-1; a weak D match, TRBD2 (6 bases). Deletions cut 7 bases from V and 10 bases from J, with 20 bases between. This CDR3 region has 13 residues. The germline V gene has CDR1 GTSNPN and CDR2 SVGIG (reference sequence). The CDR3 DNA follows: TGTGCCTTCTTACACGGATCGGGGAGGGAGCAGTTCTTC. Translating gives CAFLHGSGREQFF.

The gene calls are TRBV10-3 and TRBJ2-1, with 10 positions matching TRBD2. Germline CDR1 ENHRY, CDR2 SYGVKD. There are 15 residues in the CDR3. J was trimmed by 6 bases and V by 5 bases; bases with no gene match: 7. The CDR3 loop reads CAISLSGGAVNEQFF. DNA of the CDR3: TGTGCCATCAGTTTGAGCGGGGGGGCGGTCAATGAGCAGTTCTTC.

This clone was detected only a few times. This sequence joins TRBV7-2 and TRBJ2-3; D possibly corresponds to TRBD2 (6 bases). V lost 1 base to trimming and J lost 2 bases, with 10 bases between them. The V gene's germline CDR1 is SGHTA and CDR2 FQGNSA. The CDR3 is 15 residues long. The CDR3 reads CASSLGGGNTDTQYF. The DNA of the CDR3 is TGTGCCAGCAGCTTAGGTGGCGGGAACACAGATACGCAGTATTTT.

The chain joins TRBV18 to TRBJ2-1; maybe TRBD1 (5 bases). Trimming removed 4 bases from V and 3 bases from J, with 10 bases in between. CDR1 is KGHSH, CDR2 LQKENI, per germline. The CDR3 has 14 residues. The chain's CDR3 is CASSLDSFYNEQFF. In DNA, the CDR3 is TGTGCCAGCTCACTCGACAGCTTCTACAATGAGCAGTTCTTC.

This rearrangement joins TRBV11-2 to TRBJ2-7, with 7 bases that match TRBD2. Germline trimming cut 1 base from V and 3 bases from J; bases unmatched to any gene: 6. Germline V gives CDR1 SGHAT, CDR2 FQNNGV. The length of the CDR3 is 15 residues. This CDR3 reads CASSLVSTSSYEQYF. The CDR3 nucleotides are TGTGCCAGCAGCTTAGTCTCGACTAGCAGCTACGAGCAGTACTTC.

This clone was found a few times. V gene TRBV7-9 combines with J gene TRBJ1-1; TRBD1 matches at 8 bases. The CDR3 runs 14 residues. Germline lookup yields CDR1 SEHNR and CDR2 FQNEAQ (reference sequence). V shed 5 bases and J 1 base; nucleotides not matched to a gene: 3. CDR3 sequence reads: CASSIGQGNTEAFF. In DNA form, the CDR3 reads TGTGCCAGCAGCATAGGACAGGGGAACACTGAAGCTTTCTTT.

This clone turned up a few times. The chain has TRBV18 and TRBJ2-3; D perhaps matches TRBD1 (5 bases). Trimming shortened V by 3 bases and J by 4 bases, and 14 bases separated the two germline ends. Germline CDR1 and CDR2: KGHSH and LQKENI. The CDR3 runs to 15 residues. The CDR3, as DNA: TGTGCCAGCTCACCGGTGCGAAGGGGTGCAGATACGCAGTATTTT. This encodes CASSPVRRGADTQYF.

This chain links TRBV11-2 with TRBJ2-3; the D is unclear. Germline V gene data show CDR1 as SGHAT and CDR2 as FQNNGV. The CDR3 runs 14 residues. V lost 4 bases to trimming and J lost 0 bases, with 8 bases between them. For the CDR3, the DNA is TGTGCCAGCAGCTCTCAGATCAGCACAGATACGCAGTATTTT. Its translation: CASSSQISTDTQYF.

This sequence joins TRBV21-1 and TRBJ2-7; the table's D call, TRBD2, was not checked against the DNA. TRBV21-1 is assigned pseudogene status. This CDR3 comprises 10 residues. For the CDR3, the DNA is TGTGCCGGGGAGGTCTACGAGCAGTACTTC. Its translation: CAGEVYEQYF.

In DNA, the CDR3 is TGCAGCACCGCAGGATGGACAGGAAAAAATCAGCCCCAGCATTTT. It specifies CSTAGWTGKNQPQHF. The chain combines TRBV29-1 with TRBJ1-5, with TRBD1 matching over 7 bases. V gave up 8 bases and J gave up 4 bases; unmatched junction bases: 14. Germline CDR1 reads SQVTM; CDR2 reads ANQGSEA. CDR3 size: 15 residues. The variable domain in full, with the rest retrieved from reference TRBV29-1 and TRBJ1-5, is SAVISQKPSRDICQRGTSLTIQCQVDSQVTMMFWYRQQPGQSLTLIATANQGSEATYESGFVIDKFPISRPNLTFSTLTVSNMSPEDSSIYLCSTAGWTGKNQPQHFGDGTRLSIL.

CDR3 in DNA: TGTGCCTGGAGTGTAAAGCTAGCGGGGGGATACGAGCAGTACTTC. Translated: CAWSVKLAGGYEQYF. The rearrangement links TRBV30 to TRBJ2-7, with 11 bases identical to TRBD2. The V gene's germline CDR1 is GTSNPN and CDR2 SVGIG (reference sequence). J was trimmed by 4 bases and V by 0 bases; bases with no gene match: 5. The length of the CDR3 is 15 residues.